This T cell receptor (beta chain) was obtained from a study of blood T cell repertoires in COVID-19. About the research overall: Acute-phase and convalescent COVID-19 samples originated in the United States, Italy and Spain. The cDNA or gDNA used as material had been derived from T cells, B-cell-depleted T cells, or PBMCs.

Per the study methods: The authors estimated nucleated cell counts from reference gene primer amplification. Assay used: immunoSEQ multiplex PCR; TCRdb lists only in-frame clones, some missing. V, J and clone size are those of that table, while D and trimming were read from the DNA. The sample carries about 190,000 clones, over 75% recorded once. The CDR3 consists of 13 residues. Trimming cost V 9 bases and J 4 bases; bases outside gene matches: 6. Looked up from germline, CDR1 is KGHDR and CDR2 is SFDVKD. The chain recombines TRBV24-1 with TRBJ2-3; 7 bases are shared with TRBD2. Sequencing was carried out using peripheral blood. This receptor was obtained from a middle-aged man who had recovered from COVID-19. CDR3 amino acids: CATSRGSADTQYF. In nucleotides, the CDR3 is TGTGCCACCTCCCGCGGGAGTGCAGATACGCAGTATTTT.